The 10 T cell receptor beta chains below were found in one sample sequenced in a study of cytomegalovirus exposure and HLA in healthy donors. Repertoires were generated with immunoSEQ multiplex PCR, while TCRdb's copy carries only in-frame clones and drops some. The sample has roughly 220,000 clones; around four fifths are singletons. Source material: PBMCs. All receptors derive from a woman in her twenties or thirties in good health and CMV-seropositive.

The chain joins TRBV6-5 to TRBJ1-2; unclear D gene. CDR3 size: 14 residues. Germline CDR1 is MNHEY and CDR2 is SVGAGI. With 0 bases removed from V and 7 bases from J, the gap between germline ends came to 12 bases. The CDR3 DNA follows: TGTGCCAGCAGTTACTCGGAGGGTTCATTTGGCTACACCTTC. It translates to CASSYSEGSFGYTF.

The chain combines TRBV29-1 with TRBJ2-6; TRBD1 aligns across 8 bases. V gave up 4 bases and J gave up 0 bases; unmatched junction bases: 8. Germline V lookup: CDR1 SQVTM, CDR2 ANQGSEA. This CDR3 contains 17 residues. CDR3 DNA: TGCAGCGTTGTGACCGACAGGGGTCCCTCTGGGGCCAACGTCCTGACTTTC. It is translated as CSVVTDRGPSGANVLTF.

DNA of the CDR3: TGTGCCAGCAGTGAAGCATCCACTGAAGCTTTCTTT. Translating it yields CASSEASTEAFF. This sequence joins TRBV2 and TRBJ1-1; D gene uncertain. Germline lookup yields CDR1 SNHLY and CDR2 FYNNEI. The CDR3 totals 12 residues. With 0 bases removed from V and 4 bases from J, the gap between germline ends came to 3 bases.

This chain joins TRBV7-2 and TRBJ2-7; the match to TRBD2 covers 9 bases. V gave up 1 base and J gave up 3 bases; unmatched junction bases: 4. Germline values: CDR1 SGHTA, CDR2 FQGNSA. The CDR3 has 15 residues. As DNA, the CDR3 is TGTGCCAGCAGCTTAGGTAGCGGGGGATACTACGAGCAGTACTTC. Translated: CASSLGSGGYYEQYF.

This clone was picked up one time. The DNA of the CDR3 is TGTGCCAGCGGGCGGGGGGCTAACACCGGGGAGCTGTTTTTT. This translates into CASGRGANTGELFF. This chain connects TRBV6-5 to TRBJ2-2, with 8 bases matching TRBD2. The trim removed 8 bases at V and 2 bases at J, leaving 4 bases unmatched. The CDR3 is made up of 14 amino acids. Germline CDR1 MNHEY, CDR2 SVGAGI.

The CDR3 here is CASSYVVGTGGHEQYF. CDR3 in DNA: TGTGCCAGCAGTTACGTGGTCGGGACAGGCGGCCACGAGCAGTACTTC. The chain employs TRBV6-5 and TRBJ2-7; 8 bases are shared with TRBD1. CDR1 MNHEY and CDR2 SVGAGI come from the germline V gene. CDR3 length: 16 residues. The V and J ends lost 2 bases and 5 bases, in that order; junction bases with no gene match: 11.

The chain employs TRBV27 and TRBJ2-1; 10 bases are shared with TRBD2. The germline CDR1 and CDR2 sequences are MNHEY and SMNVEV (reference sequence). The trim removed 4 bases at V and 9 bases at J, leaving 9 bases unmatched. The CDR3 is 15 residues long. The DNA of the CDR3 is TGTGCCAGCAGTTCACTAGCGGGATCCTCGGGTGAGCAGTTCTTC. It codes for CASSSLAGSSGEQFF.

The J gene is TRBJ1-1, the V gene TRBV19; D possibly corresponds to TRBD1 (5 bases). The germline gives CDR1 LNHDA, CDR2 SQIVND (reference sequence). The length of the CDR3 is 15 residues. Trimming removed 1 base from V and 3 bases from J, with 12 bases in between. The CDR3 protein is CASSIVGREHTEAFF. The CDR3, as DNA: TGTGCCAGTAGTATAGTTGGCAGGGAACACACTGAAGCTTTCTTT.

The V and J genes are TRBV2 and TRBJ1-2, with D tentatively TRBD1 (6 bases). Per the germline V gene, CDR1 is SNHLY and CDR2 is FYNNEI. V was shortened by 7 bases and J by 4 bases, with 19 bases between the two germline ends. This CDR3 region has 15 residues. CDR3 sequence reads: CASTPTGNQIYGYTF. The CDR3 region has the DNA TGTGCCAGCACCCCCACAGGGAACCAAATCTATGGCTACACCTTC.

The chain couples TRBV29-1 to TRBJ1-5; the D is unclear. The V gene lost 0 bases and the J gene lost 2 bases, with 5 bases spanning the gap. Germline-derived CDR1 and CDR2 are SQVTM and ANQGSEA. This CDR3 is 13 amino acids long. CDR3 loop: CSVEDGGNQPQHF. The DNA for the CDR3 is TGCAGCGTTGAAGATGGGGGCAATCAGCCCCAGCATTTT.